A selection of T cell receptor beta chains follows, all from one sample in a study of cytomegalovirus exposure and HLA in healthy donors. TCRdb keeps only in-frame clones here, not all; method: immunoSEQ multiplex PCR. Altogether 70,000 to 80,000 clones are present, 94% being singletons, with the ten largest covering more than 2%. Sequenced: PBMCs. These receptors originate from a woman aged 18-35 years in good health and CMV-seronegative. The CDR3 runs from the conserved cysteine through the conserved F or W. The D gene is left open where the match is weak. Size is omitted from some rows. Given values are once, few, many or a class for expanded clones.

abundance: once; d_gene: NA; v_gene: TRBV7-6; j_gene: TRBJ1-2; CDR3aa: CASSLDAAEGTNYGYTF; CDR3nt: TGTGCCAGCAGCTTAGATGCGGCGGAGGGCACTAACTATGGCTACACCTTC
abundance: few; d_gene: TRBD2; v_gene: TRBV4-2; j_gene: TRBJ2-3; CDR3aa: CASTRRGENTDTQYF; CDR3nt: TGTGCCAGCACGCGGCGGGGGGAGAATACAGATACGCAGTATTTT
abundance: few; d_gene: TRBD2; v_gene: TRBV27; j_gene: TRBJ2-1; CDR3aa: CASKRETSGSYEQFF; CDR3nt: TGTGCCAGCAAAAGGGAGACTAGCGGGAGCTATGAGCAGTTCTTC
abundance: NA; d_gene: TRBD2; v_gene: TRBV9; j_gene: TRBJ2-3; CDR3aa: CASSVEGLAGPDTQYF; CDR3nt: TGTGCCAGCAGCGTAGAGGGACTAGCGGGGCCAGATACGCAGTATTTT
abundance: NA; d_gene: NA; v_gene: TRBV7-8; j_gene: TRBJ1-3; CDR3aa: CASSPGHPASGNTIYF; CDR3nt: TGTGCCAGCAGCCCGGGACATCCCGCCTCTGGAAACACCATATATTTT
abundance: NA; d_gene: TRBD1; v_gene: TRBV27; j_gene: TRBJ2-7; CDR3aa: CASSLRDRSYEQYF; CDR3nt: TGTGCCAGCAGTTTGAGGGACAGATCCTACGAGCAGTACTTC
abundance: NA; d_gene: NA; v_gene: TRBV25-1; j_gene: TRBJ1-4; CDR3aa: CASSEYFTQGEKLFF; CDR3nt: TGTGCCAGCAGTGAATATTTTACGCAGGGGGAAAAACTGTTTTTT
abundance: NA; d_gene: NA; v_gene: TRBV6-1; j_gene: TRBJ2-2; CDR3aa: CASSELSGAGELFF; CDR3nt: TGTGCCAGCAGTGAATTGTCGGGGGCCGGGGAGCTGTTTTTT
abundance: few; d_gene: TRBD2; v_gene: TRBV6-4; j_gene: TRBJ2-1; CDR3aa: CASSVSSGSSSEQFF; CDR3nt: TGTGCCAGCAGTGTGTCTAGCGGGAGCTCGAGTGAGCAGTTCTTC
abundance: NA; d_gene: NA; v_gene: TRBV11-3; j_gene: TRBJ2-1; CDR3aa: CASSLVIGSKNEQFF; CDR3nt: TGTGCCAGCAGCTTAGTAATCGGGAGTAAAAATGAGCAGTTCTTC
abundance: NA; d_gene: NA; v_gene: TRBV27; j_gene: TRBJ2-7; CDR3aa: CASSLGGRVYEQYF; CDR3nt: TGTGCCAGCAGTTTAGGCGGCAGGGTCTACGAGCAGTACTTC
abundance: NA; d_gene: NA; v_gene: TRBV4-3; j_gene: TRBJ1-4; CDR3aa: CASSRQVTNEKLFF; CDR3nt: TGCGCCAGCAGCCGACAAGTAACTAATGAAAAACTGTTTTTT
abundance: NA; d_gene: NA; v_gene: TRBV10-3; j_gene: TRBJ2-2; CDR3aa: CAISGGSEAGTGELFF; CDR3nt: TGTGCCATCAGTGGGGGTTCGGAGGCGGGCACCGGGGAGCTGTTTTTT
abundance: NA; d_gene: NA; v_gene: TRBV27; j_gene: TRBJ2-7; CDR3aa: CASNWDKTYEQYF; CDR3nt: TGTGCCAGCAATTGGGACAAGACATACGAGCAGTACTTC
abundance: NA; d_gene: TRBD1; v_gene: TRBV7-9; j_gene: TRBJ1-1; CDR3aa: CASSLPTGGRGTEAFF; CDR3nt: TGTGCCAGCAGCTTACCTACAGGGGGCCGCGGCACTGAAGCTTTCTTT
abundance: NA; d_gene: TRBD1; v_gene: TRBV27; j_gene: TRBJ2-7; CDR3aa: CASSLRQGVFYEQYF; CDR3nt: TGTGCCAGCAGTTTGCGGCAGGGGGTTTTCTACGAGCAGTACTTC
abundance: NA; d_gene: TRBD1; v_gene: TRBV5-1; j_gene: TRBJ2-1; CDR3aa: CASSPHQRVGGKNNEQFF; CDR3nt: TGCGCCAGCAGCCCCCATCAAAGGGTAGGGGGCAAAAACAATGAGCAGTTCTTC
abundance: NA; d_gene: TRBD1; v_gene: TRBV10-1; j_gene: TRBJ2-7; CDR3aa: CASSPDRVKQYF; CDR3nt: TGCGCCAGCAGTCCGGACAGGGTTAAGCAGTACTTC
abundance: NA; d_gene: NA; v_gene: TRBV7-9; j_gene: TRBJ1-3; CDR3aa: CASSPRISGNTIYF; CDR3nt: TGTGCCAGCAGCCCCAGGATTTCTGGAAACACCATATATTTT
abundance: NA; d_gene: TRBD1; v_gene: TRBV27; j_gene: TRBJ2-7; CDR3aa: CASSLLGQAYEQYF; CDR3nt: TGTGCCAGCAGTTTATTGGGACAGGCCTACGAGCAGTACTTC
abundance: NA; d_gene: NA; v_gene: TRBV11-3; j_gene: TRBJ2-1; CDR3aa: CASSLAGDPLYNEQFF; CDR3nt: TGTGCCAGCAGCTTAGCTGGAGACCCCCTGTACAATGAGCAGTTCTTC
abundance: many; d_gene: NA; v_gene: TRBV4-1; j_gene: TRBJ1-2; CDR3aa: CASSQVRTATNYGYTF; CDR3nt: TGCGCCAGCAGCCAAGTACGGACAGCTACTAACTATGGCTACACCTTC
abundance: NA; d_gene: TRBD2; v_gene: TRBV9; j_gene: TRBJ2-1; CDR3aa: CASSAFGEGVGEYNEQFF; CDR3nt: TGTGCCAGCAGCGCCTTTGGGGAGGGAGTAGGGGAATACAATGAGCAGTTCTTC
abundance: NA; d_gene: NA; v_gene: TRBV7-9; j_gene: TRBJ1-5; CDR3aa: CASSLEAPGSGAQPQHF; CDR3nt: TGTGCCAGCAGCTTAGAAGCTCCTGGTTCAGGGGCCCAGCCCCAGCATTTT
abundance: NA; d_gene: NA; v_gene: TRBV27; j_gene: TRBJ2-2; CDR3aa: CASSAVNTGELFF; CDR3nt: TGTGCCAGCAGTGCAGTAAACACCGGGGAGCTGTTTTTT
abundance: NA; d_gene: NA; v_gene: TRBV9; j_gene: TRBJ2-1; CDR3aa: CASSVDRGGTSYNEQFF; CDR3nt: TGTGCCAGCAGCGTAGATAGGGGGGGGACCTCCTACAATGAGCAGTTCTTC
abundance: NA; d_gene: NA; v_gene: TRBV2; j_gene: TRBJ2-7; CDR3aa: CASLVTGALYEQYF; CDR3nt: TGTGCCAGCCTAGTGACGGGAGCTCTATACGAGCAGTACTTC
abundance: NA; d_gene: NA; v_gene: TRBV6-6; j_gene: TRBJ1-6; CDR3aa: CASSPGGSSYNSPLHF; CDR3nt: TGTGCCAGCAGTCCCGGGGGGAGCTCCTATAATTCACCCCTCCACTTT
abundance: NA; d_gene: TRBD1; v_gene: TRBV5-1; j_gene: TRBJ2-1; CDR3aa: CASRKRVLGGSDVWYNEQFF; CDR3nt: TGCGCCAGCAGGAAACGGGTGTTAGGGGGCAGTGATGTTTGGTACAATGAGCAGTTCTTC
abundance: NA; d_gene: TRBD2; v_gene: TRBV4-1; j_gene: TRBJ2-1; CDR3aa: CASSHLAGGPDEQFF; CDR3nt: TGCGCCAGCAGCCACCTTGCGGGAGGGCCGGATGAGCAGTTCTTC
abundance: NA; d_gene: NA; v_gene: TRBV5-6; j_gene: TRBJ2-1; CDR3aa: CASRKREPVYNEQFF; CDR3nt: TGTGCCAGCAGGAAGAGGGAGCCCGTCTACAATGAGCAGTTCTTC
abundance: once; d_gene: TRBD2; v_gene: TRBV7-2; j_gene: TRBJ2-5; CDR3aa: CASSLGGGGAPRETQYF; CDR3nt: TGTGCCAGCAGCTTAGGGGGCGGGGGGGCCCCGCGGGAGACCCAGTACTTC
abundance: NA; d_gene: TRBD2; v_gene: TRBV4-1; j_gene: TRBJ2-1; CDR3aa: CASSQAPGLAGAIEYNEQFF; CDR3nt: TGCGCCAGCAGCCAAGCCCCGGGACTAGCGGGAGCCATCGAATACAATGAGCAGTTCTTC
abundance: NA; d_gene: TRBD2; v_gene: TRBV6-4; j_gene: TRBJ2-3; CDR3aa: CASSEVAGGRARDTQYF; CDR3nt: TGTGCCAGCAGTGAGGTGGCTGGCGGGAGGGCCCGAGATACGCAGTATTTT
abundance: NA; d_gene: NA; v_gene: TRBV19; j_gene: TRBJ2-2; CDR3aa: CASSIGGGVRTGELFF; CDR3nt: TGTGCCAGTAGTATAGGTGGGGGCGTCAGGACCGGGGAGCTGTTTTTT
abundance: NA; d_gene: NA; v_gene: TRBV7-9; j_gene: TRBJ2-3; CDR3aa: CASSPLGIGGTDTQYF; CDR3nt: TGTGCCAGCAGCCCCCTGGGGATCGGGGGTACAGATACGCAGTATTTT
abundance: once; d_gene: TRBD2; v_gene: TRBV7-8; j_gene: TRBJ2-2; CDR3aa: CASSFHSSGGNTGELFF; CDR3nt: TGTGCCAGCAGCTTCCATTCCAGCGGGGGGAACACCGGGGAGCTGTTTTTT
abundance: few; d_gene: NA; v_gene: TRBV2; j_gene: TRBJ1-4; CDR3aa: CASRRREPGDEKLFF; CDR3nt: TGTGCCAGCAGACGCCGGGAACCTGGGGATGAAAAACTGTTTTTT
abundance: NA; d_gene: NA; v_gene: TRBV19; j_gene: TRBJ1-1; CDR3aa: CASGILNTEAFF; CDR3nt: TGTGCCAGCGGGATATTGAACACTGAAGCTTTCTTT
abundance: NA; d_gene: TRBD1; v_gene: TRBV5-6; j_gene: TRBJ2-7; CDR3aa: CASSYWTGAALEQYF; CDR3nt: TGTGCCAGCAGCTATTGGACAGGGGCGGCTCTCGAGCAGTACTTC
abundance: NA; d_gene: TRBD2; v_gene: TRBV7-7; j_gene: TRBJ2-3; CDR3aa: CASSLAQKTSGRAVTDTQYF; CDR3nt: TGTGCTAGCAGCTTAGCCCAAAAAACTAGCGGGAGGGCCGTTACAGATACGCAGTATTTT
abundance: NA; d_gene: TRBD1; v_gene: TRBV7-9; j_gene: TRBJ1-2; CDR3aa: CASSRTGPYGYTF; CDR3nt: TGTGCCAGCAGCCGGACAGGGCCATATGGCTACACCTTC
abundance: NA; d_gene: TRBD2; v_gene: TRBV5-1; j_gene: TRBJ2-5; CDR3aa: CASSLAGGETQYF; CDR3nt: TGCGCCAGCAGCCTAGCGGGAGGAGAGACCCAGTACTTC